Listed below are T cell receptor beta chains from one sample, sequenced in a study of T cell responses to AZD1222 COVID-19 vaccine. The data were produced by immunoSEQ multiplex PCR, yet TCRdb's version contains in-frame clones alone and is incomplete. The sample contains more than 110,000 clones, approximately 92% of which appear only once. Source: peripheral blood, taken 28 days after the second AZD1222 dose. Source of these receptors: an adult who received the AZD1222 COVID-19 vaccine. Each CDR3 is given with its conserved first and last residue. The D gene is left open where the match is weak. Size values are once, few and many counts, or a class for expanded clones, and some rows have none.

abundance	v_gene	j_gene	len	d_gene	CDR3nt	CDR3aa
once	TRBV5-1	TRBJ1-1	15	TRBD1	TGCGCCAGCAGCGGGACAGGACCGGAGAACACTGAAGCTTTCTTT	CASSGTGPENTEAFF
.	TRBV5-4	TRBJ1-2	14	TRBD1	TGTGCCAGCACTATCGACAGGGCTTTTGGTGGCTACACCTTC	CASTIDRAFGGYTF
.	TRBV3-1/TRBV3-2	TRBJ1-5	14	.	TGTGCCAGCAGCCACTCAAAAAGTAGTCAGCCCCAGCATTTT	CASSHSKSSQPQHF
.	TRBV18	TRBJ2-5	17	TRBD2	TGTGCCAGCTCACCACCGGGACTAGCGGGGACCGCCGAGACCCAGTACTTC	CASSPPGLAGTAETQYF
.	TRBV2	TRBJ1-3	15	TRBD1	TGTGCCAGCAGGATCGGGACAGTCTCTGGAAACACCATATATTTT	CASRIGTVSGNTIYF
.	TRBV2	TRBJ1-5	15	TRBD1	TGTGCCAGCAGTGTTGACAGGGGGCTGAATCAGCCCCAGCATTTT	CASSVDRGLNQPQHF
.	TRBV6-2/TRBV6-3	TRBJ2-2	14	.	TGTGCCAGCAGCCTCTCACGGGCCTCCGGGGAGCTGTTTTTT	CASSLSRASGELFF
once	TRBV7-9	TRBJ1-2	14	TRBD1	TGTGCCAGCAGCAATCGGCAGGGGGCGGGTGGCTACACCTTC	CASSNRQGAGGYTF
once	TRBV15	TRBJ2-2	13	.	TGTGCCACCAGCACCGAGAACACCGGGGAGCTGTTTTTT	CATSTENTGELFF
.	TRBV6-5	TRBJ2-7	15	.	TGTGCCAGCAGTTTGGTAGCTAGCGACTCCTACGAGCAGTACTTC	CASSLVASDSYEQYF
.	TRBV5-5	TRBJ1-3	14	.	TGTGCCAGCAGCTTCGGAGGGTTGGCAAACACCATATATTTT	CASSFGGLANTIYF
.	TRBV18	TRBJ1-1	15	.	TGTGCCAGCTCACCCGGGTCGGAGGGGAACACTGAAGCTTTCTTT	CASSPGSEGNTEAFF
few	TRBV7-3	TRBJ2-7	11	.	TGTGCCAGCAGCCTCTCCTACGAGCAGTACTTC	CASSLSYEQYF
few	TRBV28	TRBJ2-2	14	.	TGTGCCAGCATCCTACACCGGGACACCGGGGAGCTGTTTTTT	CASILHRDTGELFF
.	TRBV5-1	TRBJ2-2	16	.	TGCGCCAGCAGCTTAACCGGGACACGCGGAACCGGGGAGCTGTTTTTT	CASSLTGTRGTGELFF
.	TRBV20-1	TRBJ2-7	14	.	TGCAGTGCTAGTCAACAGGGCCTAACCTACGAGCAGTACTTC	CSASQQGLTYEQYF
.	TRBV5-5	TRBJ2-4	18	.	TGTGCCAGCAGCTTCACCGGCCCCCCGGAAATGGCCAAAAACATTCAGTACTTC	CASSFTGPPEMAKNIQYF
.	TRBV7-9	TRBJ1-1	14	.	TGTGCCAGCAGCTTAAATATGCTGAACACTGAAGCTTTCTTT	CASSLNMLNTEAFF
.	TRBV2	TRBJ1-1	11	.	TGTGCCAGCAGTGGGAAATATGAAGCTTTCTTT	CASSGKYEAFF
.	TRBV18	TRBJ2-2	17	.	TGTGCCAGCTCACCAAGTTCAGGCCAGGGGAACACCGGGGAGCTGTTTTTT	CASSPSSGQGNTGELFF
once	TRBV13	TRBJ1-3	17	TRBD1	TGTGCCAGCAGCCTTCGGGCAGGGGGGCTTTCGGGAAACACCATATATTTT	CASSLRAGGLSGNTIYF
.	TRBV19	TRBJ1-4	14	.	TGTGCCAGTAGCACCGGGACCAAAGGGACCAAACTGTTTTTT	CASSTGTKGTKLFF